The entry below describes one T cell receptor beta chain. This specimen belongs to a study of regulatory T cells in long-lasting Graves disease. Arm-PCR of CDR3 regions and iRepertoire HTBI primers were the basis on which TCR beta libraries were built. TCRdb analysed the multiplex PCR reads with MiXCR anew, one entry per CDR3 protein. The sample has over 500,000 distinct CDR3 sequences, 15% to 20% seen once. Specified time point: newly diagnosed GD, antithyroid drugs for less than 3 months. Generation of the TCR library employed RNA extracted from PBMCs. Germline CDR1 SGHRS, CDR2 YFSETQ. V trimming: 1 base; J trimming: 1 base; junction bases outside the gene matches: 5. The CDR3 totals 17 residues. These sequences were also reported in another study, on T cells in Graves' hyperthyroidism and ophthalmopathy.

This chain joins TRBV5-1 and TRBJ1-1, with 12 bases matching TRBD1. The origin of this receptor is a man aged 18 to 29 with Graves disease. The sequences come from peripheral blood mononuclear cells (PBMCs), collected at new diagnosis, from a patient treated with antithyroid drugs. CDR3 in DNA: TGCGCCAGCAGCTTGAGGGGGACAGGGGGCAAGAACACTGAAGCTTTCTTT. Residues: CASSLRGTGGKNTEAFF. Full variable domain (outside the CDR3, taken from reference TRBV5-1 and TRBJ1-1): KAGVTQTPRYLIKTRGQQVTLSCSPISGHRSVSWYQQTPGQGLQFLFEYFSETQRNKGNFPGRFSGRQFSNSRSEMNVSTLELGDSALYLCASSLRGTGGKNTEAFFGQGTRLTVV.